The 9 T cell receptor beta chains given below trace back to one sample, sequenced in a study of cytomegalovirus exposure and HLA in healthy donors. Amplification used 60 Vbeta primers and 13 Jbeta primers. TCRdb keeps only in-frame clones here, not all; method: immunoSEQ multiplex PCR. The table records approximately 120,000 clones, 81% of them present only once. Source material: PBMCs. Receptor source: a woman in her thirties in good health and CMV-seronegative.

The V gene is TRBV7-9, the J gene TRBJ2-1; no clear D gene. Trimming removed 3 bases from V and 7 bases from J, with 4 bases in between. Germline lookup yields CDR1 SEHNR and CDR2 FQNEAQ (reference sequence). The CDR3 length is 11 residues. The chain's CDR3 is CASSFSNEQFF. CDR3 nucleotides: TGTGCCAGCAGCTTTAGTAATGAGCAGTTCTTC.

The table lists this clone with a count of one. The sample contains more than one DNA sequence encoding this CDR3. V and J are TRBV19 and TRBJ1-1; D possibly corresponds to TRBD1 (5 bases). CDR1 and CDR2 from the germline V gene are LNHDA and SQIVND (reference sequence). The CDR3 sequence is 13 residues long. V was clipped by 4 bases and J by 2 bases, with 8 bases between them. CDR3 residues: CASSTGLNTEAFF. CDR3 nucleotides: TGTGCCAGTAGTACAGGGCTAAACACTGAAGCTTTCTTT.

The chain has TRBV7-9 and TRBJ1-1, with unresolved D. Deletions cut 2 bases from V and 1 base from J, with 5 bases between. The germline CDR1 and CDR2 sequences are SEHNR and FQNEAQ (reference sequence). The CDR3 loop spans 13 amino acids. CDR3 coding DNA: TGTGCCAGCAGCTTATCCGGGAACACTGAAGCTTTCTTT. Amino acids: CASSLSGNTEAFF.

The sample holds a few counts of this clone. The chain uses TRBV7-9 and TRBJ1-1; D is unclear. The CDR3 contains 13 residues. From germline, CDR1 is SEHNR and CDR2 FQNEAQ (reference sequence). Deletions cut 3 bases from V and 5 bases from J, with 10 bases between. The CDR3 loop reads CASSFSGETEAFF. As DNA, the CDR3 is TGTGCCAGCAGCTTTTCGGGTGAGACTGAAGCTTTCTTT.

This rearrangement joins TRBV9 to TRBJ2-5; D is perhaps TRBD2 (6 bases). CDR1 is SGDLS and CDR2 is YYNGEE in the germline V gene. The CDR3 contains 14 residues. V was cut by 3 bases and J by 5 bases, with 14 bases left in between. The CDR3 DNA is TGTGCCAGCAGCGGTGGCCGGGGGATGGAGACCCAGTACTTC. Translation: CASSGGRGMETQYF.

CDR3 residues: CSVEGLTGPFNYGYTF. The CDR3 DNA is TGCAGCGTTGAAGGGCTGACAGGGCCCTTCAACTATGGCTACACCTTC. The chain employs TRBV29-1 and TRBJ1-2, with 7 nucleotides matching TRBD1. This CDR3 comprises 16 residues. Looked up from germline, CDR1 is SQVTM and CDR2 is ANQGSEA. J was trimmed by 2 bases and V by 1 base; bases with no gene match: 10. The full variable domain, completed using reference TRBV29-1 and TRBJ1-2, is SAVISQKPSRDICQRGTSLTIQCQVDSQVTMMFWYRQQPGQSLTLIATANQGSEATYESGFVIDKFPISRPNLTFSTLTVSNMSPEDSSIYLCSVEGLTGPFNYGYTFGSGTRLTVV.

There are a few counts of this clone. The V call is TRBV9, the J call TRBJ1-2, with 12 bases that match TRBD1. The V gene end was trimmed by 3 bases and the J gene end by 4 bases; junction bases not matched to a gene: 13. The germline V gene has CDR1 SGDLS and CDR2 YYNGEE. CDR3 length: 18 amino acids. CDR3 coding DNA: TGTGCCAGCAGCGGCTCCCGGGACAGGGGGCACGTGATCTATGGCTACACCTTC. This translates into CASSGSRDRGHVIYGYTF.

This sequence joins TRBV1 and TRBJ2-7; the table names TRBD1, a call not compared with the DNA. TRBV1 is reported as a pseudogene. The CDR3 is 14 residues long. CDR3 bases: TGCACCAGCAGCCGGCGACACACTTCATACGAGCAGTACTTC. Translated, it gives CTSSRRHTSYEQYF.

The chain links TRBV19 to TRBJ2-5; 9 positions agree with TRBD2. V lost 5 bases and J lost 4; bases outside the gene matches: 8. The germline V gene encodes CDR1 LNHDA and CDR2 SQIVND (reference sequence). This CDR3 has 15 residues. The CDR3 loop is CASSWREGPLETQYF. The CDR3 bases are TGTGCCAGTAGTTGGCGGGAGGGCCCTCTAGAGACCCAGTACTTC. Full variable domain (missing parts from reference TRBV19 and TRBJ2-5): DGGITQSPKYLFRKEGQNVTLSCEQNLNHDAMYWYRQDPGQGLRLIYYSQIVNDFQKGDIAEGYSVSREKKESFPLTVTSAQKNPTAFYLCASSWREGPLETQYFGPGTRLLVL.